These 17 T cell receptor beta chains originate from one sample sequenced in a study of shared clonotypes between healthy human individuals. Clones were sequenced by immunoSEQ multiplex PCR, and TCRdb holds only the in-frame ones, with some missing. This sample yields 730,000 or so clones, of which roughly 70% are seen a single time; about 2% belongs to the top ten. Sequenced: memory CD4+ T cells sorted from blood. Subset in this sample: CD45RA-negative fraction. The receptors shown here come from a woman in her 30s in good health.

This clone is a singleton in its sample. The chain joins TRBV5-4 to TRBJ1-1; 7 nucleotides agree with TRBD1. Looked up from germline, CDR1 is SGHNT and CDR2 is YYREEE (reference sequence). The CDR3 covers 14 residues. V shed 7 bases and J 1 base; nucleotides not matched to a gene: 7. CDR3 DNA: TGTGCCAGCGGGACCGGGACAGAGAACACTGAAGCTTTCTTT. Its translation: CASGTGTENTEAFF.

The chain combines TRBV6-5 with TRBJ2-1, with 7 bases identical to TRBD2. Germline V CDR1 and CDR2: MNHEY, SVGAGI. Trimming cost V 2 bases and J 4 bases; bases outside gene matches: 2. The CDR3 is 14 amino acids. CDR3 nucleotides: TGTGCCAGCAGTTACCAGCGGGGATACAATGAGCAGTTCTTC. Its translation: CASSYQRGYNEQFF.

The CDR3 sequence is CASSYSRPGAQPQHF. The CDR3 DNA reads TGTGCCAGCAGTTACTCGAGGCCGGGAGCCCAGCCCCAGCATTTT. The rearrangement uses TRBV6-6 and TRBJ1-5, with D hard to call. Germline CDR1 is MNHNY and CDR2 is SVGAGI (reference sequence). Trimming shortened V by 0 bases and J by 7 bases, and 13 bases separated the two germline ends. This CDR3 is 15 amino acids long.

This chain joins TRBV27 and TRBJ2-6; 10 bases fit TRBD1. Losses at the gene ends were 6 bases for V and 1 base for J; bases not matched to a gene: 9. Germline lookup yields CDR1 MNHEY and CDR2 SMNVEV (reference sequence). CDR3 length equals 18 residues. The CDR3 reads CASRTLGTGESGANVLTF. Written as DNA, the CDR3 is TGTGCCAGCAGAACGCTGGGGACAGGGGAATCTGGGGCCAACGTCCTGACTTTC. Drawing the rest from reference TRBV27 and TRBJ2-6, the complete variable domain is EAQVTQNPRYLITVTGKKLTVTCSQNMNHEYMSWYRQDPGLGLRQIYYSMNVEVTDKGDVPEGYKVSRKEKRNFPLILESPSPNQTSLYFCASRTLGTGESGANVLTFGAGSRLTVL.

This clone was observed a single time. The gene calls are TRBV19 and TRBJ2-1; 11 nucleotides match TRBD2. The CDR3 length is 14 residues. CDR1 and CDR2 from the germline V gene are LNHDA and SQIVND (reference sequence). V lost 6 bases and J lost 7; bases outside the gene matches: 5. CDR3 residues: CASRTSGKGNEQFF. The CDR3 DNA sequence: TGTGCCAGTAGGACTAGCGGGAAAGGAAATGAGCAGTTCTTC.

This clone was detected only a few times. This chain's CDR3 is CASSAANTGELFF. CDR3 DNA: TGTGCCAGCAGCGCGGCTAACACCGGGGAGCTGTTTTTT. The gene calls are TRBV7-7 and TRBJ2-2; D not certain. Trimming took off 5 bases at V and 2 bases at J, with 6 bases between the two ends. The CDR3 consists of 13 residues. Germline values: CDR1 SSHAT, CDR2 FNYEAQ (reference sequence).

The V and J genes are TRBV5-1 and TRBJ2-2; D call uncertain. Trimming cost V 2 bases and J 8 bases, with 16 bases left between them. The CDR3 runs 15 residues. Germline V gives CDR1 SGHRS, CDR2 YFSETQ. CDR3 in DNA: TGCGCCAGCAGCTTCCTATCCTCCTTAGAGGGGGAGCTGTTTTTT. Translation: CASSFLSSLEGELFF.

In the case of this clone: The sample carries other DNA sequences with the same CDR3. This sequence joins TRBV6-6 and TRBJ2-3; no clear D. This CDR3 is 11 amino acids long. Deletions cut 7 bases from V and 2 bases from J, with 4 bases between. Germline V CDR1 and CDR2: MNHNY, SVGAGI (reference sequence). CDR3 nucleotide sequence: TGTGCCAGCACTAACACAGATACGCAGTATTTT. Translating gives CASTNTDTQYF.

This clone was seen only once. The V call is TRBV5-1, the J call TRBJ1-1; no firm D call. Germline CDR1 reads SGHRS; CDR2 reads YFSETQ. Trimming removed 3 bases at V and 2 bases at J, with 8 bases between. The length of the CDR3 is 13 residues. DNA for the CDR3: TGCGCCAGCAGCTCTGGAGTAAACACTGAAGCTTTCTTT. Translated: CASSSGVNTEAFF.

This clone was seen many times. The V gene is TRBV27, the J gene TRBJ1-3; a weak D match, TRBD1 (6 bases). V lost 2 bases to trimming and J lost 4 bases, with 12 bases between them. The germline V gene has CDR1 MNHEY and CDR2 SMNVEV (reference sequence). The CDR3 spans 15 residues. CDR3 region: CASSLVLGAGNTIYF. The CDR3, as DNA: TGTGCCAGCAGTTTAGTCTTGGGGGCCGGAAACACCATATATTTT.

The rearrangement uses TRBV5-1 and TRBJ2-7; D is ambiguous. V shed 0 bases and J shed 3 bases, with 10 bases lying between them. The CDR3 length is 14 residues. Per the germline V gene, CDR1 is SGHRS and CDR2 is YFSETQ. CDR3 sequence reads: CASSLGWASYEQYF. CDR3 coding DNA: TGCGCCAGCAGCTTGGGATGGGCCAGCTACGAGCAGTACTTC.

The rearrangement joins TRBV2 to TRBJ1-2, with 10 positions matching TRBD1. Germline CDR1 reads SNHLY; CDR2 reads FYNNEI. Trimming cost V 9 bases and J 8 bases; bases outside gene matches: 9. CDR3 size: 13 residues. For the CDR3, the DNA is TGTGCCAGTTCAATGACAGGGGGCCGGGGCTACACCTTC. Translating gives CASSMTGGRGYTF.

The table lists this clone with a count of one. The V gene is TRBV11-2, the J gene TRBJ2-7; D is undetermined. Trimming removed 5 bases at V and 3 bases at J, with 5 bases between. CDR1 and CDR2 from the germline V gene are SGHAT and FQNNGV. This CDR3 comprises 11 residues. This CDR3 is CASSIYYEQYF. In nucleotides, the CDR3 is TGTGCCAGCAGCATATACTACGAGCAGTACTTC.

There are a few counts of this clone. CDR3 protein: CASSLWTSGLGFDEQYF. The CDR3 DNA sequence: TGTGCCAGCAGTTTATGGACTAGCGGGCTCGGGTTTGACGAGCAGTACTTC. The J gene is TRBJ2-7, the V gene TRBV28, with 10 bases aligning to TRBD2. With V trimmed by 0 bases and J by 5 bases, 10 bases remained unmatched. The CDR3 has 17 amino acids. Germline V gives CDR1 MDHEN, CDR2 SYDVKM.

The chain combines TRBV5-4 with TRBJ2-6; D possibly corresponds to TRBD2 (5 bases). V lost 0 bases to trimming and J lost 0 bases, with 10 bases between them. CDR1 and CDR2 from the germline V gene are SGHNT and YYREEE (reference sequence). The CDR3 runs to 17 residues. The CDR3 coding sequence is TGTGCCAGCAGCTTGGTCCGGGGAAGCTCTGGGGCCAACGTCCTGACTTTC. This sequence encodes CASSLVRGSSGANVLTF. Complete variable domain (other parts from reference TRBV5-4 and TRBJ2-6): ETGVTQSPTHLIKTRGQQVTLRCSSQSGHNTVSWYQQALGQGPQFIFQYYREEENGRGNFPPRFSGLQFPNYSSELNVNALELDDSALYLCASSLVRGSSGANVLTFGAGSRLTVL.

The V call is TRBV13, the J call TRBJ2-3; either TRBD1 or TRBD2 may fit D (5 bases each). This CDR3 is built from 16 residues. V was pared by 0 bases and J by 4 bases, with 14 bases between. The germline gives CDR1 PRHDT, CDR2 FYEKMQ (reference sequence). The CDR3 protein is CASSLGRVEGSDTQYF. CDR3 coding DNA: TGTGCCAGCAGCTTAGGACGCGTCGAGGGGTCAGATACGCAGTATTTT. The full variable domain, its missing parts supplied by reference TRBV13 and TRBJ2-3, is AAGVIQSPRHLIKEKRETATLKCYPIPRHDTVYWYQQGPGQDPQFLISFYEKMQSDKGSIPDRFSAQQFSDYHSELNMSSLELGDSALYFCASSLGRVEGSDTQYFGPGTRLTVL.

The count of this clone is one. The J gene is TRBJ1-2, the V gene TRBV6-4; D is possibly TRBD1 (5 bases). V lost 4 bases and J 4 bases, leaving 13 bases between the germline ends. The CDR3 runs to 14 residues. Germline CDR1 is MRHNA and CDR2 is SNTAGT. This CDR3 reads CASSVTGLGYGYTF. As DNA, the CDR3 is TGTGCCAGCAGTGTAACAGGCCTGGGCTATGGCTACACCTTC.